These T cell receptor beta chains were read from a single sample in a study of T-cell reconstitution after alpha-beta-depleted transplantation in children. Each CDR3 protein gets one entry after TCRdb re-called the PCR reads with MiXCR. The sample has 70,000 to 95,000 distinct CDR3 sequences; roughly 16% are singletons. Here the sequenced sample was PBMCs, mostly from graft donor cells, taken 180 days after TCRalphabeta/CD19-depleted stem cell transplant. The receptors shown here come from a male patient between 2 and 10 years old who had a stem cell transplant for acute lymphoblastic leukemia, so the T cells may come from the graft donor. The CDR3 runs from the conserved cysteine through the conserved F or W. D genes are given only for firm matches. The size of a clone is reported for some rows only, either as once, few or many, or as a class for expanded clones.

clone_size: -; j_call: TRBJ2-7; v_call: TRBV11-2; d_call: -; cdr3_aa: CASSPTLSYVLGQQYF; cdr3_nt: TGTGCCAGCAGCCCCACCTTAAGTTATGTTCTGGGCCAGCAGTACTTC
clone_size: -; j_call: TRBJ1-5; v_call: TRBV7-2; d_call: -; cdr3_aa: CASSYGGVGQPQHF; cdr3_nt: TGTGCCAGCAGTTACGGGGGGGTTGGACAGCCCCAGCATTTT
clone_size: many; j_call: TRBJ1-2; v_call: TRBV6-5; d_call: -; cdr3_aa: CASRTQGGYTF; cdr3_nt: TGTGCCAGCAGGACGCAGGGAGGCTACACCTTC
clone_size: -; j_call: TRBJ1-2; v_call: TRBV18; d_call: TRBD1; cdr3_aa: CASSPSDRVPGDGYTF; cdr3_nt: TGTGCCAGCTCACCATCCGACAGGGTTCCGGGAGATGGCTACACCTTC
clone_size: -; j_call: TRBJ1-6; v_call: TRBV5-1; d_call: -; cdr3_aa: CASSFGGRENSPLHF; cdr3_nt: TGCGCCAGCAGCTTCGGGGGTCGGGAGAATTCACCCCTCCACTTT
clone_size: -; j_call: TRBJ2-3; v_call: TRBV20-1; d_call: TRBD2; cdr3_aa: CSVSGGGPDTQYF; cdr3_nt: TGCAGTGTTAGCGGGGGGGGCCCTGATACGCAGTATTTT
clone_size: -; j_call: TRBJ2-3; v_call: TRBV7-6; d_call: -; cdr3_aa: CASSLEARRYTDTQYF; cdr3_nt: TGTGCCAGCAGCTTAGAAGCTAGACGGTACACAGATACGCAGTATTTT
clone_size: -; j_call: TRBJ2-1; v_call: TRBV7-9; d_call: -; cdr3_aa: CASSLDGSYNEQFF; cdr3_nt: TGTGCCAGCAGCTTAGATGGCTCCTACAATGAGCAGTTCTTC
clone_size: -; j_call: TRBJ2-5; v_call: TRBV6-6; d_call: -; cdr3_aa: CASSYVAETQYF; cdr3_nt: TGTGCCAGCAGTTACGTGGCAGAGACCCAGTACTTC
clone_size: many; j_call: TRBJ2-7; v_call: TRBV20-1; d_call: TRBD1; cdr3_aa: CSADTGGMPYEQYF; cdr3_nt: TGCAGTGCGGACACAGGGGGGATGCCCTACGAGCAGTACTTC
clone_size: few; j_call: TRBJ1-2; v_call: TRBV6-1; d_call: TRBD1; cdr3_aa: CASRGDRANYGYTF; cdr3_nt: TGTGCCAGCAGGGGGGACAGAGCTAACTATGGCTACACCTTC
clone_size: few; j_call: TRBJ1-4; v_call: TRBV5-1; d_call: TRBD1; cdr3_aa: CASSPGTGREKLFF; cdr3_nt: TGCGCCAGCAGCCCTGGGACAGGACGTGAAAAACTGTTTTTT
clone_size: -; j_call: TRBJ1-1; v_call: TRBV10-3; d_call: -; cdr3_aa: CAISSGPLNTEAFF; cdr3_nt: TGTGCCATCAGTTCGGGACCGCTGAACACTGAAGCTTTCTTT
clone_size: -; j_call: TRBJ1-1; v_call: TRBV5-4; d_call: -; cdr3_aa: CASRLLDLDTEAFF; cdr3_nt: TGTGCCAGCAGGCTTTTGGACCTGGACACTGAAGCTTTCTTT
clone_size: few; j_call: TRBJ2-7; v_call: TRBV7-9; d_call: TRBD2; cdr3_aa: CASSPRGAYEQYF; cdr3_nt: TGTGCCAGCAGCCCTCGGGGGGCCTACGAGCAGTACTTC
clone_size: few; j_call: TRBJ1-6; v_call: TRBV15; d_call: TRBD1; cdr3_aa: CATSRDRQGASYNSPLHF; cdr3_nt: TGTGCCACCAGCAGAGATCGGCAGGGGGCCTCCTATAATTCACCCCTCCACTTT
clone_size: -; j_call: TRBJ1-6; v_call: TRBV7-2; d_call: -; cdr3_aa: CASSFGTPSPLHF; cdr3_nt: TGTGCCAGCAGCTTCGGGACACCTTCACCCCTCCACTTT
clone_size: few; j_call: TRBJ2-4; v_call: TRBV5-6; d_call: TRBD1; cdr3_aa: CASSAGTGFGNIQYF; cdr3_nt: TGTGCCAGCAGCGCCGGGACAGGGTTCGGAAACATTCAGTACTTC
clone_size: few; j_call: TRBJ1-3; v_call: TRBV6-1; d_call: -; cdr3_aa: CASSGSSGNTIYF; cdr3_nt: TGTGCCAGCAGCGGCAGCTCTGGAAACACCATATATTTT
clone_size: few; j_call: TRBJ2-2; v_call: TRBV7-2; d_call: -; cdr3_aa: CASSFRQGRNSGELFF; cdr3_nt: TGTGCCAGCAGCTTTCGGCAGGGACGAAACAGCGGGGAGCTGTTTTTT
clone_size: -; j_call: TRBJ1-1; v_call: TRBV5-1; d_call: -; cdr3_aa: CASRPDVNTEAFF; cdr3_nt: TGCGCCAGCAGACCGGACGTAAACACTGAAGCTTTCTTT
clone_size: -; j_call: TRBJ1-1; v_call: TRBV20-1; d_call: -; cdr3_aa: CSVLGGYLGTEAFF; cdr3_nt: TGCAGTGTCTTGGGGGGCTACCTCGGGACTGAAGCTTTCTTT
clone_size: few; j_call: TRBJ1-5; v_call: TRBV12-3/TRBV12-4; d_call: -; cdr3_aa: CASSLWGGSNQPQHF; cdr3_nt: TGTGCCAGCAGTTTGTGGGGGGGTAGCAATCAGCCCCAGCATTTT
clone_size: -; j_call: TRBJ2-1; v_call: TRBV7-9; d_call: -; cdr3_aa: CASSLGVSDNEQFF; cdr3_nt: TGTGCCAGCAGCTTGGGGGTCTCTGACAATGAGCAGTTCTTC